The T cell receptor beta chain under discussion was sequenced for a study of shared clonotypes between healthy human individuals. The overall study: Aged 18 to 49, the donors were a couple of women and a few men. Three plates each covered CD4 naive and memory; CD8 naive two, CD8 memory one.

Broader study findings: Naive subsets tended to show greater estimated richness than memory subsets.

Deep was the level used in running the assay. Data came from immunoSEQ multiplex PCR; TCRdb stores just in-frame clones and leaves some out. Among 850,000 to 1,200,000 clones listed, about 70% were seen once. CDR3 size: 14 residues. V lost 6 bases to trimming and J lost 1 base; unmatched junction nucleotides: 4. Germline values: CDR1 SQVTM, CDR2 ANQGSEA. About this clone itself: What it recognizes is unknown.

The sequenced sample was memory CD4+ T cells sorted from blood. Subset noted: CD45RA-negative fraction. The chain joins TRBV29-1 to TRBJ2-7, with 12 bases identical to TRBD2. This receptor was taken from a young man in good health. This chain's CDR3 is CSVTGLAGSYEQYF. The CDR3 DNA is TGCAGCGTGACAGGACTAGCGGGGTCCTACGAGCAGTACTTC.